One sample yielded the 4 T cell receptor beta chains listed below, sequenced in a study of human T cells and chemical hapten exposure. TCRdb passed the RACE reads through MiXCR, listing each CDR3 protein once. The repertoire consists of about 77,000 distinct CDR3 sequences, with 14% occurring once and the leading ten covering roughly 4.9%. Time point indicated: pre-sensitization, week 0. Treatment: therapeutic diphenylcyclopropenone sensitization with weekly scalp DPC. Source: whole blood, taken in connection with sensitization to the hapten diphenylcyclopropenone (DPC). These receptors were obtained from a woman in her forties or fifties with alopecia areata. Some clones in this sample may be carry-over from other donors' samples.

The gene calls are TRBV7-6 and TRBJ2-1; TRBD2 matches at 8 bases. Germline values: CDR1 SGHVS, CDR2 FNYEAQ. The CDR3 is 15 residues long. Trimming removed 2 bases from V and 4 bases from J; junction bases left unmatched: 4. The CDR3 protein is CASSLSGSQYNEQFF. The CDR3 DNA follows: TGTGCCAGCAGCTTAAGCGGGAGCCAGTACAATGAGCAGTTCTTC.

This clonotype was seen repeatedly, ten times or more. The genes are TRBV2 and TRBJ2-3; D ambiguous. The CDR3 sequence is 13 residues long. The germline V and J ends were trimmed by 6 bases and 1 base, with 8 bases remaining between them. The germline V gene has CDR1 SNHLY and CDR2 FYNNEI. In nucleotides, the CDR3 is TGTGCCAGCAGCCCCCAGGGCACAGATACGCAGTATTTT. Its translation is CASSPQGTDTQYF.

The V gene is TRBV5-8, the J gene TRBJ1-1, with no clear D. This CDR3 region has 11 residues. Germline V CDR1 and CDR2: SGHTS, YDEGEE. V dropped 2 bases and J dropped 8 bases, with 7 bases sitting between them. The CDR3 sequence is CASSFRYEAFF. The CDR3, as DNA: TGTGCCAGCAGCTTTCGGTACGAAGCTTTCTTT.

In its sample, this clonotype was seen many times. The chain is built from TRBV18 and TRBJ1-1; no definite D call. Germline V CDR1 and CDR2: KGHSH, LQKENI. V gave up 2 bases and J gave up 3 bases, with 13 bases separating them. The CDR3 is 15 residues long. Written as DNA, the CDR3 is TGTGCCAGCTCACCAGGCGTTGGTATGGACACTGAAGCTTTCTTT. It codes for CASSPGVGMDTEAFF. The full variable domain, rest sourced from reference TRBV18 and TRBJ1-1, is NAGVMQNPRHLVRRRGQEARLRCSPMKGHSHVYWYRQLPEEGLKFMVYLQKENIIDESGMPKERFSAEFPKEGPSILRIQQVVRGDSAAYFCASSPGVGMDTEAFFGQGTRLTVV.